This TCR beta chain was sequenced in a study of TIL therapy for anti-PD-1-resistant metastatic lung cancer. About the research overall: Tumors were harvested before any PD-1/PD-L1 blockade. Most patients had lung adenocarcinoma; a few tumors were EGFR-mutant, two ALK-rearranged; half smoked currently or formerly.

Germline V gives CDR1 SQVTM, CDR2 ANQGSEA. The CDR3 covers 14 residues. Trimming stripped 3 bases from V and 7 bases from J, with 16 bases between. The libraries were made with immunoSEQ v3. Survey-level samples got roughly 1.9 million read pairs; deep-level samples got 5-6 million. The method was immunoSEQ multiplex PCR; TCRdb's version includes in-frame clones alone and lacks a portion of them. The data hold tens of thousands of clones, with 55% to 70% observed a single time. Study results and limitations: Patients were highly selected, enriched for treatment-naive, never-smoker and oncogene-addicted cases.

Time point indicated: pre-treatment sample, taken before nivolumab and TIL therapy. Comments on this clone: Its antigen is undetermined.

The rearrangement joins TRBV29-1 to TRBJ2-1; tentatively, D is TRBD2 (6 bases). This TCR was sampled from a person aged 25 to 85 with non-small cell lung cancer. This sample comprised blood, obtained at baseline. This chain's CDR3 is CSVELGGVRNEQFF. As DNA, the CDR3 is TGCAGCGTTGAGCTGGGGGGAGTGAGGAATGAGCAGTTCTTC.